These 28 T cell receptor beta chains originate from one sample sequenced in a study of blood T cell repertoires in COVID-19. Produced via immunoSEQ multiplex PCR; TCRdb's table is partial and in-frame only. The sample lists about 100,000 clones; around 84% were seen once. The sequenced sample consisted of peripheral blood. Receptors were obtained from a man aged 70-80 years with active or convalescent COVID-19.

Worth noting for this clone: The sample has other DNA sequences that encode this CDR3 too. This sequence joins TRBV6-5 and TRBJ1-3; D gene unclear. Germline V gene sequence: CDR1 MNHEY, CDR2 SVGAGI. V was trimmed by 6 bases and J by 4 bases, leaving 7 bases between them. The CDR3 extends over 12 amino acids. CDR3 protein: CASRTQGNTIYF. DNA for the CDR3: TGTGCCAGCAGAACACAGGGAAACACCATATATTTT.

The chain uses TRBV5-4 and TRBJ2-7; possible D gene TRBD1, 6 bases. The V gene's germline CDR1 is SGHNT and CDR2 YYREEE (reference sequence). The germline V and J ends were trimmed by 2 bases and 3 bases, with 12 bases remaining between them. This CDR3 region has 14 residues. Here the CDR3 reads CASSFFKGDYEQYF. In DNA, the CDR3 is TGTGCCAGCAGCTTCTTCAAGGGGGACTACGAGCAGTACTTC.

The rearrangement uses TRBV27 and TRBJ2-7; D is unclear. Germline values: CDR1 MNHEY, CDR2 SMNVEV (reference sequence). Deletions cut 10 bases from V and 1 base from J, with 20 bases between. The CDR3 runs 15 residues. As DNA, the CDR3 is TGTGCCACACCCCTTGGAGACCCATCATCCTACGAGCAGTACTTC. It codes for CATPLGDPSSYEQYF.

This chain connects TRBV5-8 to TRBJ1-5; possible D gene TRBD1, 6 bases. The CDR3 extends over 14 amino acids. Germline CDR1 reads SGHTS; CDR2 reads YDEGEE. V was cut by 2 bases and J by 2 bases, with 8 bases left in between. The CDR3 nucleotides read TGTGCCAGCAGCTTAAGGACAGGCAATCAGCCCCAGCATTTT. Translating gives CASSLRTGNQPQHF.

J is TRBJ2-3 and V is TRBV25-1; 9 positions agree with TRBD2. Trimming cost V 6 bases and J 4 bases; bases outside gene matches: 8. The CDR3 contains 15 residues. Per the germline V gene, CDR1 is MGHDK and CDR2 is SYGVNS. The CDR3 here is CASSAAGGSADTQYF. CDR3 nucleotides: TGTGCCAGCAGCGCCGCGGGGGGGTCAGCAGATACGCAGTATTTT.

This clone was picked up one time. The rearrangement joins TRBV30 to TRBJ2-1; 9 nucleotides line up with TRBD1. The length of the CDR3 is 14 residues. V lost 7 bases and J lost 4; bases outside the gene matches: 8. Per germline, CDR1 GTSNPN and CDR2 SVGIG (reference sequence). The CDR3 sequence: CASTWTGAYNEQFF. The DNA for the CDR3 is TGTGCCTCGACTTGGACAGGGGCTTACAATGAGCAGTTCTTC.

The rearrangement joins TRBV9 to TRBJ1-2, with unresolved D. CDR1 and CDR2 from the germline V gene are SGDLS and YYNGEE. V dropped 0 bases and J dropped 4 bases, with 10 bases sitting between them. This CDR3 has 14 amino acids. Here the CDR3 DNA reads TGTGCCAGCAGCGTAGGTCAGGAGGGCTATGGCTACACCTTC. Residues: CASSVGQEGYGYTF.

V and J are TRBV28 and TRBJ2-7; D unclear. The V and J ends lost 3 bases and 0 bases respectively, with 6 bases between them. CDR1 and CDR2 from the germline V gene are MDHEN and SYDVKM. The CDR3 sequence is 13 residues long. The CDR3 region has the DNA TGTGCCAGCAGTTTTGGCAACTCCTACGAGCAGTACTTC. It yields the protein CASSFGNSYEQYF. The full variable domain, rest sourced from reference TRBV28 and TRBJ2-7, is DVKVTQSSRYLVKRTGEKVFLECVQDMDHENMFWYRQDPGLGLRLIYFSYDVKMKEKGDIPEGYSVSREKKERFSLILESASTNQTSMYLCASSFGNSYEQYFGPGTRLTVT.

CDR3 nucleotides: TGTGCCAGCTCACCGACGGGACAGGGTGTTTATGGCTACACCTTC. Its protein is CASSPTGQGVYGYTF. This chain links TRBV18 with TRBJ1-2; 9 bases agree with TRBD1. Germline V CDR1 and CDR2: KGHSH, LQKENI. CDR3 length equals 15 residues. V gave up 3 bases and J gave up 5 bases; unmatched junction bases: 7.

The chain combines TRBV6-1 with TRBJ2-4, with D possibly TRBD2 on 5 matching bases. Germline CDR1 and CDR2: MNHNS and SASEGT. There are 17 residues in the CDR3. V dropped 4 bases and J dropped 0 bases, with 16 bases sitting between them. The chain's CDR3 is CASSVVGRGVAKNIQYF. DNA for the CDR3: TGTGCCAGCAGTGTTGTTGGACGGGGAGTAGCCAAAAACATTCAGTACTTC.

The V call is TRBV20-1, the J call TRBJ1-2; D is undetermined. The CDR3 is made up of 11 amino acids. Trimming took 0 bases from V and 4 from J, leaving 3 bases between them. Germline CDR1 and CDR2: DFQATT and SNEGSKA (reference sequence). This chain's CDR3 is CSARDGYGYTF. The CDR3 DNA sequence: TGCAGTGCTAGAGACGGCTATGGCTACACCTTC.

The chain employs TRBV7-2 and TRBJ1-1; D not resolved. This CDR3 is built from 12 residues. Between the trimmed V and J ends, which lost 6 bases and 7 bases, there was a span of 12 bases. Germline V CDR1 and CDR2: SGHTA, FQGNSA. CDR3 DNA sequence: TGTGCCAGCAGAAGAGGGCAGAATGAAGCTTTCTTT. Amino acids: CASRRGQNEAFF.

This chain joins TRBV2 and TRBJ2-7, with a possible D match to TRBD1 (5 bases). CDR3 size: 13 residues. The germline V and J ends were trimmed by 7 bases and 0 bases, with 10 bases remaining between them. Germline V gene data show CDR1 as SNHLY and CDR2 as FYNNEI. The CDR3 DNA is TGTGCCAGCAAGGACACGACCTCCTACGAGCAGTACTTC. The encoded protein is CASKDTTSYEQYF.

The chain carries TRBV27 and TRBJ2-1, with 7 bases that match TRBD1. The CDR3 length is 15 residues. The germline V gene encodes CDR1 MNHEY and CDR2 SMNVEV (reference sequence). Losses at the gene ends were 2 bases for V and 9 bases for J; bases not matched to a gene: 10. In DNA, the CDR3 is TGTGCCAGCAGTTTACCTGGACAGGCCCAGGTTGAGCAGTTCTTC. This translates into CASSLPGQAQVEQFF.

In its sample, this clone was seen once. V usage is TRBV18 and J usage is TRBJ2-3; tentative D call: TRBD1 (5 bases). The V and J ends lost 3 bases and 5 bases respectively, with 6 bases between them. There are 12 residues in the CDR3. Looked up from germline, CDR1 is KGHSH and CDR2 is LQKENI. The CDR3 DNA sequence: TGTGCCAGCTCACCCAGGGAAGATACGCAGTATTTT. Amino acids: CASSPREDTQYF.

This clone was seen only once. The chain couples TRBV6-6 to TRBJ2-7; perhaps TRBD1 as D (5 bases). Trimming pared 5 bases from V and 2 bases from J, leaving 16 bases between. The germline gives CDR1 MNHNY, CDR2 SVGAGI (reference sequence). CDR3 size: 15 residues. CDR3 coding DNA: TGTGCCAGCAGTCGAGACAGAGCACTTACCTACGAGCAGTACTTC. Amino acid sequence: CASSRDRALTYEQYF.

The rearrangement joins TRBV25-1 to TRBJ1-6; no clear D gene. Germline V gene sequence: CDR1 MGHDK, CDR2 SYGVNS. With 8 bases removed from V and 7 bases from J, the gap between germline ends came to 9 bases. The CDR3 is 12 residues long. The DNA for the CDR3 is TGTGCCAGCGGTGCGGGGAATTCACCCCTCCACTTT. Encoded protein: CASGAGNSPLHF.

V and J are TRBV30 and TRBJ1-6, with 8 bases that match TRBD1. This CDR3 spans 14 amino acids. Germline loops: CDR1 GTSNPN, CDR2 SVGIG (reference sequence). The V gene end was trimmed by 3 bases and the J gene end by 10 bases; junction bases not matched to a gene: 8. CDR3 coding DNA: TGTGCCTGGAGCAGGGCACAGGGGGACTCACCCCTCCACTTT. It codes for CAWSRAQGDSPLHF.

The chain links TRBV30 to TRBJ2-2; TRBD2 agrees at 8 bases. This CDR3 is built from 15 residues. The V gene end was trimmed by 0 bases and the J gene end by 1 base; junction bases not matched to a gene: 1. Looked up from germline, CDR1 is GTSNPN and CDR2 is SVGIG (reference sequence). In DNA form, the CDR3 reads TGTGCCTGGAGTGTTGCGGGGGGGAACACCGGGGAGCTGTTTTTT. Translated: CAWSVAGGNTGELFF.

A single count supports this clone. This chain links TRBV9 with TRBJ2-5; TRBD2 matches 11 bases. Germline V CDR1 and CDR2: SGDLS, YYNGEE. Trimming took 3 bases from V and 5 from J; bases not matched to a gene: 6. The CDR3 length is 15 residues. CDR3 DNA sequence: TGTGCCAGCAGCGCCTCTAGCGGGGGGTCGGAGACCCAGTACTTC. Protein: CASSASSGGSETQYF.

This chain links TRBV2 with TRBJ2-2, with TRBD1 identical over 9 bases. Germline V CDR1 and CDR2: SNHLY, FYNNEI. This CDR3 region has 15 residues. With V trimmed by 7 bases and J by 1 base, 4 bases remained unmatched. The CDR3 region is CASTSGQGNTGELFF. The DNA of the CDR3 is TGTGCCAGCACTTCGGGACAGGGGAACACCGGGGAGCTGTTTTTT. Drawing the rest from reference TRBV2 and TRBJ2-2, the complete variable domain is EPEVTQTPSHQVTQMGQEVILRCVPISNHLYFYWYRQILGQKVEFLVSFYNNEISEKSEIFDDQFSVERPDGSNFTLKIRSTKLEDSAMYFCASTSGQGNTGELFFGEGSRLTVL.

V is TRBV2 and J is TRBJ2-7, with D tentatively TRBD2 (5 bases). The CDR3 is 13 residues long. Trimming pared 8 bases from V and 6 bases from J, leaving 17 bases between. The V gene's germline CDR1 is SNHLY and CDR2 FYNNEI. CDR3 in amino acids: CASSNLLALEQYF. The CDR3 DNA reads TGTGCCAGCTCCAACCTCCTAGCCCTCGAGCAGTACTTC.

A note on this clone: The junction differs from germline at one of its ends, possibly a read error. V and J are TRBV7-7 and TRBJ2-7, with 10 bases fitting TRBD1. This CDR3 has 15 residues. Looked up from germline, CDR1 is SSHAT and CDR2 is FNYEAQ (reference sequence). The DNA of the CDR3 is TGTGCTAGCAGCCAGGGACAGGGGCCCTCCTACGAGCAGTACTTC. Its translation is CASSQGQGPSYEQYF. Full variable domain (remainder filled in from reference TRBV7-7 and TRBJ2-7): GAGVSQSPRYKVTKRGQDVTLRCDPISSHATLYWYQQALGQGPEFLTYFNYEAQPDKSGLPSDRFSAERPEGSISTLTIQRTEQRDSAMYRCASSQGQGPSYEQYFGPGTRLTVT.

CDR3 loop: CASSVVGTGNTEAFF. DNA of the CDR3: TGTGCCAGCAGCGTAGTGGGGACAGGGAACACTGAAGCTTTCTTT. The V and J genes are TRBV9 and TRBJ1-1, with 8 bases fitting TRBD1. Germline CDR1 SGDLS, CDR2 YYNGEE. The CDR3 sequence is 15 residues long. V was pared by 0 bases and J by 1 base, with 2 bases of the junction left unmatched. Filled out from reference TRBV9 and TRBJ1-1, the complete variable domain reads DSGVTQTPKHLITATGQRVTLRCSPRSGDLSVYWYQQSLDQGLQFLIQYYNGEERAKGNILERFSAQQFPDLHSELNLSSLELGDSALYFCASSVVGTGNTEAFFGQGTRLTVV.

This chain joins TRBV9 and TRBJ2-5, with 9 bases matching TRBD1. The CDR3 covers 13 residues. The V gene's germline CDR1 is SGDLS and CDR2 YYNGEE. Trimming at V came to 3 bases and at J to 5 bases, leaving 2 bases not matched to a gene. The CDR3 nucleotides are TGTGCCAGCAGCGGCGGGACAGGGGAGACCCAGTACTTC. As protein: CASSGGTGETQYF.

The rearrangement joins TRBV6-5 to TRBJ1-1; 7 bases align to TRBD1. V shed 9 bases, J shed 11 bases, and the junction held 9 bases outside the gene matches. This CDR3 contains 11 residues. Germline loops: CDR1 MNHEY, CDR2 SVGAGI. The CDR3: CASKGALGAFF. As DNA, the CDR3 is TGTGCCAGTAAGGGGGCTCTCGGCGCTTTCTTT.

The chain links TRBV20-1 to TRBJ2-5; unclear D gene. The germline CDR1 and CDR2 sequences are DFQATT and SNEGSKA (reference sequence). This CDR3 has 11 amino acids. V lost 0 bases to trimming and J lost 5 bases, with 4 bases between them. CDR3 amino acids: CSARDLETQYF. The CDR3 DNA sequence: TGCAGTGCTAGAGATCTGGAGACCCAGTACTTC.

The chain carries TRBV5-4 and TRBJ2-4; 7 nucleotides align to TRBD1. Germline-derived CDR1 and CDR2 are SGHNT and YYREEE (reference sequence). The CDR3 has 18 residues. J was trimmed by 0 bases and V by 0 bases; bases with no gene match: 9. The CDR3 loop is CASSLARGDRIAKNIQYF. As DNA, the CDR3 is TGTGCCAGCAGCTTGGCCAGAGGGGACAGAATAGCCAAAAACATTCAGTACTTC.